The rows below give T cell receptor beta chains drawn from one sample of a study of blood T cells in healthy people across ages. Each CDR3 protein gets one entry after TCRdb re-called the 5' RACE reads with MiXCR. This sample carries 700,000 or so distinct CDR3 sequences, roughly 43% of them seen once, and the ten largest clones take around 30%. Sequencing input: blood. These receptors originate from a man aged 80 or over in good health. The CDR3 runs from the conserved cysteine through the conserved F or W. D genes are given only for firm matches. A row's size may be missing; if present it is once, few, many or a size class.

DNA	CDR3	D	V	J	size
TGTGCCAGCAGCAGACTAGCGGGAGCTCTTGGGGAGCAGTACTTC	CASSRLAGALGEQYF	TRBD2	TRBV6-2/TRBV6-3	TRBJ2-7	NA
TGCAGTGCTAGAGATCGGATCTTGTCCCCTCTAGGCTACACCTTC	CSARDRILSPLGYTF	NA	TRBV20-1	TRBJ1-2	NA
TGTGCCAGCTTCCACCGGGACATCGATGTATCTGAGCAGTACTTC	CASFHRDIDVSEQYF	NA	TRBV25-1	TRBJ2-7	few
TGCAGTGCTAGAGATTGGGAGAACTCCTACGAGCAGTACTTC	CSARDWENSYEQYF	NA	TRBV20-1	TRBJ2-7	few
TGTGCCAGCAGCTCTCCCATTGGGGCAGGGGACACAGATACGCAGTATTTT	CASSSPIGAGDTDTQYF	NA	TRBV5-5	TRBJ2-3	few
TGTGCCAGCATACCACCGGGACTGGCCTACAATGAGCAGTACTTC	CASIPPGLAYNEQYF	NA	TRBV7-2	TRBJ2-5	NA
TGTGCCAGCAGCCCGGACAGGGCGGCCAAAAACATTCAGTACTTC	CASSPDRAAKNIQYF	TRBD1	TRBV14	TRBJ2-4	NA
TGCGCCAGCCATCCCACAGGGGCGACGAGAGAGACCCAGTACTTC	CASHPTGATRETQYF	TRBD1	TRBV5-1	TRBJ2-5	few
TGTGCCAGCAGTCAGCTGACCATCCAAGAGACCCAGTACTTC	CASSQLTIQETQYF	NA	TRBV6-6	TRBJ2-5	NA
TGTGCCAGCAGCTTCAACCGACTAGCGGGAGGGCCAGGTGAGCAGTTCTTC	CASSFNRLAGGPGEQFF	TRBD2	TRBV7-2	TRBJ2-1	NA
TGTGCCAGCACCCCAGGCCGGATAGCGGTCAGCTCCTACAATGAGCAGTTCTTC	CASTPGRIAVSSYNEQFF	NA	TRBV9	TRBJ2-1	few
TGTGCCAGCAGTTCAGACAGGGCCAGAGGGGAGCAGTACTTC	CASSSDRARGEQYF	TRBD1	TRBV27	TRBJ2-7	NA
TGTGCCAGCACCCTCGATGGACAACCTAAGGGGAACATTCAGTACTTC	CASTLDGQPKGNIQYF	NA	TRBV12-3/TRBV12-4	TRBJ2-4	NA
TGCAGTGCTAGAGAGCCTACTAGCGGGGGGTCCTACGAGCAGTACTTC	CSAREPTSGGSYEQYF	TRBD2	TRBV20-1	TRBJ2-7	few
TGTGCCAGCAGTGGACAGCAATACTATGGCTACACCTTC	CASSGQQYYGYTF	NA	TRBV12-3/TRBV12-4	TRBJ1-2	few
TGTGCCACCAGCAGAGGGGGAGGTACCGGGGAGCTGTTTTTT	CATSRGGGTGELFF	NA	TRBV15	TRBJ2-2	NA
TGTGCCAGCAGTCCCCTAGACAGGGGCGCAGATACGCAGTATTTT	CASSPLDRGADTQYF	TRBD1	TRBV28	TRBJ2-3	NA
TGTGCCAGCAGTTACTCCTCGATGGCTGGGGTCCGTTTCGAGACCCAGTACTTC	CASSYSSMAGVRFETQYF	NA	TRBV6-5	TRBJ2-5	few
TGTGCCAGCAGCGTAGATTTGGAGCCTTCCTACGAGCAGTACTTC	CASSVDLEPSYEQYF	NA	TRBV9	TRBJ2-7	NA
TGTGCCAGCAGTCTGGGGACTAGCGGGGGGTGGGAAGAGACCCAGTACTTC	CASSLGTSGGWEETQYF	TRBD2	TRBV12-3/TRBV12-4	TRBJ2-5	many
TGTGCCAGCAGGTCCCAGGAACTAGGGGCGCAGTATTTT	CASRSQELGAQYF	NA	TRBV7-3	TRBJ2-3	many
TGTGCCAGCAGTTTTTCAGCTTACGAGCAGTACTTC	CASSFSAYEQYF	NA	TRBV28	TRBJ2-7	NA
TGTGCCACCAGTGAAGGGACCGGGAGCGGGCAGTACTTC	CATSEGTGSGQYF	NA	TRBV24-1	TRBJ2-5	NA
TGTGCCAGCAGCCAAGAAAGTCACAGGGTGGGGGAGACCCAGTACTTC	CASSQESHRVGETQYF	NA	TRBV3-1	TRBJ2-5	NA